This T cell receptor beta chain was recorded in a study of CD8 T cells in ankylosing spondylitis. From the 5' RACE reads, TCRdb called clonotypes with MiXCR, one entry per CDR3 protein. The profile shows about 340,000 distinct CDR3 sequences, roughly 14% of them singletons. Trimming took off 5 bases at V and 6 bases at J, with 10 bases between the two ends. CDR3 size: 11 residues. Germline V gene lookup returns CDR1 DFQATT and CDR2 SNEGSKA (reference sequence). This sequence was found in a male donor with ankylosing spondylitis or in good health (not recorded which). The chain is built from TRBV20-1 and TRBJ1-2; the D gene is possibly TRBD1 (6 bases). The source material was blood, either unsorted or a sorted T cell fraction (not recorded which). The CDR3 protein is CSAPTGNGYTF. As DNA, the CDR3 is TGCAGTGCTCCGACAGGCAATGGCTACACCTTC.